A selection of T cell receptor beta chains follows, all from one sample in a study of shared clonotypes between healthy human individuals. The method was immunoSEQ multiplex PCR; TCRdb's version includes in-frame clones alone and lacks a portion of them. The table records roughly 2.6 million clones, about 92% of them present only once. The source material was naive CD4+ T cells sorted from blood. The receptor source for this set is a man younger than 30 in good health. Each CDR3 is given without its conserved first and last residue. Each record gives: J gene, V gene, clone size, CDR3 protein. The size of a clone is reported for some rows only, either as once, few or many, or as a class for expanded clones.

j_gene: TRBJ1-2; v_gene: TRBV6-5; abundance: .; CDR3aa: ASSLEGPNYGYT
j_gene: TRBJ2-3; v_gene: TRBV7-9; abundance: .; CDR3aa: AAGGADTQY
j_gene: TRBJ2-7; v_gene: TRBV5-1; abundance: .; CDR3aa: ASSPSGQGYEQY
j_gene: TRBJ2-1; v_gene: TRBV5-4; abundance: .; CDR3aa: ASSFPFPGRNNEQF
j_gene: TRBJ2-5; v_gene: TRBV7-7; abundance: .; CDR3aa: ASSLVLVETQY
j_gene: TRBJ2-3; v_gene: TRBV13; abundance: .; CDR3aa: ASSRYQADTQY
j_gene: TRBJ2-3; v_gene: TRBV5-1; abundance: .; CDR3aa: ASSNPGRNTDTQY
j_gene: TRBJ2-7; v_gene: TRBV11-2; abundance: .; CDR3aa: ASSLDARASYEQY
j_gene: TRBJ1-2; v_gene: TRBV6-5; abundance: .; CDR3aa: ASSKGQNYGYT
j_gene: TRBJ1-5; v_gene: TRBV30; abundance: few; CDR3aa: AWSAPGPPDQPQH
j_gene: TRBJ1-1; v_gene: TRBV5-5; abundance: .; CDR3aa: ASSLDMRLAGVEAF
j_gene: TRBJ2-3; v_gene: TRBV5-1; abundance: .; CDR3aa: ASRLSTRGRDTQY
j_gene: .; v_gene: TRBV25-1; abundance: .; CDR3aa: ASSELGTGGYEQY
j_gene: TRBJ2-3; v_gene: TRBV27; abundance: .; CDR3aa: ASRLAGDTDTQY
j_gene: TRBJ1-4; v_gene: TRBV6-6; abundance: .; CDR3aa: ASSRQEKLF
j_gene: TRBJ1-5; v_gene: TRBV11-2; abundance: .; CDR3aa: ASSPGVGYSNQPQH
j_gene: TRBJ2-1; v_gene: TRBV6-1; abundance: .; CDR3aa: ASSERTVSYNEQF
j_gene: TRBJ2-1; v_gene: TRBV18; abundance: .; CDR3aa: ASSPQLAEQF
j_gene: TRBJ2-2; v_gene: TRBV28; abundance: .; CDR3aa: ASTPGGPNTGELF
j_gene: TRBJ2-7; v_gene: TRBV10-1; abundance: .; CDR3aa: ASSESAGQDEQY
j_gene: TRBJ2-6; v_gene: TRBV19; abundance: .; CDR3aa: ASSIRGGRASGANVLT
j_gene: TRBJ1-1; v_gene: TRBV2; abundance: .; CDR3aa: ASSKIGKNTEAF
j_gene: TRBJ2-7; v_gene: TRBV2; abundance: once; CDR3aa: ASSVSPGTGSYEQY
j_gene: TRBJ1-4; v_gene: TRBV5-6; abundance: .; CDR3aa: ASSRKQGDEKLF
j_gene: TRBJ1-6; v_gene: TRBV5-1; abundance: once; CDR3aa: ASSLDTSSPLH
j_gene: TRBJ1-2; v_gene: TRBV11-2; abundance: .; CDR3aa: ASSSSGGGGYT
j_gene: TRBJ2-2; v_gene: TRBV19; abundance: once; CDR3aa: ASWASRGGELF
j_gene: TRBJ2-7; v_gene: TRBV2; abundance: .; CDR3aa: ASSITEIYEQY
j_gene: TRBJ1-5; v_gene: TRBV4-1; abundance: few; CDR3aa: ASSRLQGDQPQH
j_gene: TRBJ2-7; v_gene: TRBV7-9; abundance: .; CDR3aa: ASSPDGQAYEQY
j_gene: TRBJ1-1; v_gene: TRBV7-9; abundance: .; CDR3aa: ASSLRTRMDTEAF
j_gene: TRBJ2-3; v_gene: TRBV30; abundance: .; CDR3aa: AWSLPPGDTQY
j_gene: TRBJ1-6; v_gene: TRBV14; abundance: few; CDR3aa: ASSQQTMGSPLH
j_gene: TRBJ2-7; v_gene: TRBV5-1; abundance: .; CDR3aa: ASSLRGDTDYEQY
j_gene: TRBJ1-5; v_gene: TRBV4-1; abundance: .; CDR3aa: ASSRTGGTDQPQH
j_gene: TRBJ2-5; v_gene: TRBV18; abundance: .; CDR3aa: ASSPGVQETQY
j_gene: TRBJ1-1; v_gene: TRBV30; abundance: few; CDR3aa: AWSDRDIRAF
j_gene: TRBJ2-7; v_gene: TRBV27; abundance: .; CDR3aa: ASSLGGATYEQY
j_gene: TRBJ1-4; v_gene: TRBV6-1; abundance: .; CDR3aa: ASNPGAPGEKLF
j_gene: TRBJ2-7; v_gene: TRBV29-1; abundance: .; CDR3aa: SVVNRDEQY
j_gene: TRBJ2-4; v_gene: TRBV28; abundance: .; CDR3aa: ASSSRGGAKNIQY
j_gene: TRBJ1-1; v_gene: TRBV7-6; abundance: .; CDR3aa: ASRQGMNTEAF
j_gene: TRBJ2-7; v_gene: TRBV25-1; abundance: .; CDR3aa: ASSGQYYEQY
j_gene: TRBJ1-1; v_gene: TRBV6-1; abundance: .; CDR3aa: AGRTGNTEAF
j_gene: TRBJ1-2; v_gene: TRBV10-3; abundance: .; CDR3aa: AISEATGIGDYGYT
j_gene: TRBJ2-1; v_gene: TRBV2; abundance: .; CDR3aa: ASSEMGKGGNEQF
j_gene: TRBJ2-5; v_gene: TRBV5-1; abundance: .; CDR3aa: ASSLGDRAETQY
j_gene: TRBJ1-5; v_gene: TRBV28; abundance: once; CDR3aa: ASSSTGLNQPQH
j_gene: TRBJ2-1; v_gene: TRBV6-6; abundance: .; CDR3aa: ASSGLGGYNEQF
j_gene: TRBJ2-7; v_gene: TRBV7-2; abundance: .; CDR3aa: ASSLAWGNEQY
j_gene: TRBJ2-1; v_gene: TRBV5-4; abundance: .; CDR3aa: ASSLKRGAGNEQF